These 24 T cell receptor beta chains were sequenced from one sample in a study of cytomegalovirus exposure and HLA in healthy donors. The assay was immunoSEQ multiplex PCR, and TCRdb's table has in-frame clones only and misses some. Of under 150,000 clones in the sample, around 84% were seen once. Material for sequencing was PBMCs. These receptors originate from a man aged 18 to 30 in good health and CMV-seropositive.

The chain links TRBV7-9 to TRBJ1-3; D not certain. Looked up from germline, CDR1 is SEHNR and CDR2 is FQNEAQ (reference sequence). The CDR3 runs to 15 residues. V was pared by 5 bases and J by 0 bases, with 11 bases between. CDR3 sequence: CASSRLTDSGNTIYF. The CDR3 DNA sequence: TGTGCCAGCAGCCGATTAACAGACTCTGGAAACACCATATATTTT. The whole variable domain, filled in from reference TRBV7-9 and TRBJ1-3, reads DTGVSQNPRHKITKRGQNVTFRCDPISEHNRLYWYRQTLGQGPEFLTYFQNEAQLEKSRLLSDRFSAERPKGSFSTLEIQRTEQGDSAMYLCASSRLTDSGNTIYFGEGSWLTVV.

This chain connects TRBV7-9 to TRBJ2-7; D not certain. Trimming pared 5 bases from V and 2 bases from J, leaving 13 bases between. Germline V lookup: CDR1 SEHNR, CDR2 FQNEAQ (reference sequence). The CDR3 runs 14 residues. CDR3 bases: TGTGCCAGCAGCCCTCCCGACTTAACCTACGAGCAGTACTTC. Amino acid sequence: CASSPPDLTYEQYF. The variable domain in full, with the rest retrieved from reference TRBV7-9 and TRBJ2-7, is DTGVSQNPRHKITKRGQNVTFRCDPISEHNRLYWYRQTLGQGPEFLTYFQNEAQLEKSRLLSDRFSAERPKGSFSTLEIQRTEQGDSAMYLCASSPPDLTYEQYFGPGTRLTVT.

This CDR3 is CASRADSSYEQYF. The CDR3, as DNA: TGTGCCAGCAGAGCGGACAGCTCCTACGAGCAGTACTTC. The V call is TRBV7-9, the J call TRBJ2-7; weak D call: TRBD1 (6 bases). This CDR3 is built from 13 residues. The germline gives CDR1 SEHNR, CDR2 FQNEAQ (reference sequence). V lost 6 bases, J lost 0 bases, and 9 bases lay in between.

The J gene is TRBJ2-7, the V gene TRBV6-1; D is possibly TRBD1 (5 bases). This CDR3 has 13 residues. The V gene's germline CDR1 is MNHNS and CDR2 SASEGT. V was clipped by 1 base and J by 4 bases, with 8 bases between them. CDR3 in amino acids: CASSEGGRYEQYF. The CDR3 DNA reads TGTGCCAGCAGTGAAGGGGGCAGATACGAGCAGTACTTC.

This chain uses TRBV7-9 with TRBJ2-2; TRBD2 is a possible D gene (6 bases). There are 15 residues in the CDR3. Germline CDR1 reads SEHNR; CDR2 reads FQNEAQ (reference sequence). V lost 10 bases to trimming and J lost 4 bases, with 19 bases between them. The CDR3 reads CAITGGGESTGELFF. The CDR3 DNA reads TGTGCCATAACTGGTGGAGGGGAGAGCACCGGGGAGCTGTTTTTT. Full variable domain (outside the CDR3, taken from reference TRBV7-9 and TRBJ2-2): DTGVSQNPRHKITKRGQNVTFRCDPISEHNRLYWYRQTLGQGPEFLTYFQNEAQLEKSRLLSDRFSAERPKGSFSTLEIQRTEQGDSAMYLCAITGGGESTGELFFGEGSRLTVL.

The chain uses TRBV7-9 and TRBJ2-1; the D is unclear. The CDR3 totals 13 residues. Germline loops: CDR1 SEHNR, CDR2 FQNEAQ (reference sequence). V was clipped by 2 bases and J by 12 bases, with 14 bases between them. CDR3 region: CASSLWSDSPQFF. For the CDR3, the DNA is TGTGCCAGCAGCTTATGGTCCGATAGTCCGCAGTTCTTC.

This rearrangement joins TRBV18 to TRBJ1-2; 10 positions match TRBD1. Germline lookup yields CDR1 KGHSH and CDR2 LQKENI. This CDR3 spans 15 amino acids. The V and J ends lost 3 bases and 8 bases, in that order; junction bases with no gene match: 9. The CDR3 loop reads CASSPEGQGNRGYTF. Written as DNA, the CDR3 is TGTGCCAGCTCACCCGAGGGACAGGGGAATCGAGGCTACACCTTC.

The V gene is TRBV9, the J gene TRBJ1-4, with 7 nucleotides matching TRBD1. The germline V gene has CDR1 SGDLS and CDR2 YYNGEE. The CDR3 consists of 13 residues. J gave up 12 bases and V 0 bases, and 5 bases lay outside the gene matches. In DNA, the CDR3 is TGTGCCAGCAGCGTAGAGGGTCAGGGGGAACTGTTTTTT. Translated: CASSVEGQGELFF. Complete variable domain (other parts from reference TRBV9 and TRBJ1-4): DSGVTQTPKHLITATGQRVTLRCSPRSGDLSVYWYQQSLDQGLQFLIQYYNGEERAKGNILERFSAQQFPDLHSELNLSSLELGDSALYFCASSVEGQGELFFGSGTQLSVL.

The V call is TRBV7-3, the J call TRBJ2-1; the match to TRBD2 covers 15 bases. The V segment lost 5 bases and the J segment 7 bases; nucleotides outside the gene matches: 12. This CDR3 spans 18 amino acids. Germline V CDR1 and CDR2: SGHTA, FQGTGA. CDR3 DNA: TGTGCCAGCAGCCCAGGGACTAGCGGGAGGAAGAGTAGAAATGAGCAGTTCTTC. It is translated as CASSPGTSGRKSRNEQFF.

The gene calls are TRBV4-1 and TRBJ2-3, with 8 bases that match TRBD2. Germline CDR1 MGHRA, CDR2 YSYEKL. CDR3 length: 15 amino acids. V gave up 2 bases and J gave up 4 bases; unmatched junction bases: 5. CDR3 in DNA: TGCGCCAGCAGCCAACTGGGACTAGTACCAGATACGCAGTATTTT. Translated, it gives CASSQLGLVPDTQYF.

This clone was found many times. V usage is TRBV6-6 and J usage is TRBJ1-6, with D possibly matching TRBD1 (5 bases). The CDR3 is 13 residues long. Trimming pared 4 bases from V and 10 bases from J, leaving 11 bases between. Germline V gene sequence: CDR1 MNHNY, CDR2 SVGAGI (reference sequence). DNA of the CDR3: TGTGCCAGCAGTTCGGACACCGGGTCACCCCTCCACTTT. This codes for CASSSDTGSPLHF.

The rearrangement uses TRBV29-1 and TRBJ1-2; 10 bases map to TRBD1. After removal of 6 bases from V and 2 bases from J, the junction contained 3 bases not matched to a gene. Per the germline V gene, CDR1 is SQVTM and CDR2 is ANQGSEA. The CDR3 runs to 13 residues. CDR3: CSVDRGWNYGYTF. Written as DNA, the CDR3 is TGCAGCGTGGACAGGGGGTGGAACTATGGCTACACCTTC.

The CDR3 sequence: CASSLPGGSYNEQFF. CDR3 in DNA: TGTGCCAGCAGCTTGCCGGGTGGCTCCTACAATGAGCAGTTCTTC. The V gene is TRBV5-4, the J gene TRBJ2-1; no clear D gene. This CDR3 contains 15 residues. Trimming took off 1 base at V and 0 bases at J, with 8 bases between the two ends. Germline CDR1 SGHNT, CDR2 YYREEE (reference sequence).

The J gene is TRBJ1-1, the V gene TRBV18, with D tentatively TRBD1 (6 bases). Germline CDR1 is KGHSH and CDR2 is LQKENI. V lost 4 bases and J 4 bases, leaving 16 bases between the germline ends. This CDR3 is 15 amino acids long. The CDR3 nucleotides read TGTGCCAGCTCACAAACCATACAGGGAAGCACTGAAGCTTTCTTT. Translating gives CASSQTIQGSTEAFF.

The chain uses TRBV6-6 and TRBJ2-2, with 10 positions matching TRBD1. After removal of 2 bases from V and 5 bases from J, the junction contained 5 bases not matched to a gene. The CDR3 runs 16 residues. The germline V gene encodes CDR1 MNHNY and CDR2 SVGAGI (reference sequence). In DNA form, the CDR3 reads TGTGCCAGCAGTTACCCTCGGGGACAGGGGACCGGGGAGCTGTTTTTT. It yields the protein CASSYPRGQGTGELFF.

The chain combines TRBV7-3 with TRBJ2-3, with 13 bases fitting TRBD2. J gave up 4 bases and V 5 bases, and 21 bases lay outside the gene matches. This CDR3 region has 21 residues. The germline V gene has CDR1 SGHTA and CDR2 FQGTGA. Here the CDR3 reads CASSHGTRRLAGGLGADTQYF. In nucleotides, the CDR3 is TGTGCCAGCAGCCATGGGACTCGTCGACTAGCGGGAGGTTTGGGCGCAGATACGCAGTATTTT.

The J gene is TRBJ2-7, the V gene TRBV19; D call uncertain. With 1 base removed from V and 5 bases from J, the gap between germline ends came to 9 bases. CDR3 length: 13 residues. Germline-derived CDR1 and CDR2 are LNHDA and SQIVND (reference sequence). The CDR3 protein is CASSIASTNEQYF. The CDR3 DNA follows: TGTGCCAGTAGTATAGCGTCTACTAACGAGCAGTACTTC.

V gene TRBV5-1 combines with J gene TRBJ1-1; TRBD1 is a possible D gene (6 bases). Germline V CDR1 and CDR2: SGHRS, YFSETQ. There are 15 residues in the CDR3. The V and J ends lost 0 bases and 4 bases respectively, with 13 bases between them. CDR3 coding DNA: TGCGCCAGCAGCTTGGATACAGGGAAAACCACTGAAGCTTTCTTT. Its translation is CASSLDTGKTTEAFF.

The V and J genes are TRBV19 and TRBJ1-4; 10 bases fit TRBD1. Germline trimming cut 5 bases from V and 8 bases from J; bases unmatched to any gene: 14. The CDR3 covers 17 residues. The germline CDR1 and CDR2 sequences are LNHDA and SQIVND (reference sequence). The CDR3 DNA sequence: TGTGCCAGTAGTCGCTTCGGTATTGGACAGGGGGGAGAAAAACTGTTTTTT. This encodes CASSRFGIGQGGEKLFF.

The V gene is TRBV6-5, the J gene TRBJ2-7; D may be TRBD1 (5 bases). There are 14 residues in the CDR3. Germline CDR1 reads MNHEY; CDR2 reads SVGAGI. The V and J ends lost 5 bases and 2 bases respectively, with 13 bases between them. Here the CDR3 reads CASSPPGHPYEQYF. The CDR3 bases are TGTGCCAGCAGTCCCCCAGGGCACCCCTACGAGCAGTACTTC.

The V gene is TRBV29-1, the J gene TRBJ2-6; tentative D call: TRBD1 (5 bases). Trimming shortened V by 4 bases and J by 0 bases, and 10 bases separated the two germline ends. Looked up from germline, CDR1 is SQVTM and CDR2 is ANQGSEA. The CDR3 is made up of 15 amino acids. The CDR3 DNA reads as TGCAGCGTTGCCCGACAGAACTCTGGGGCCAACGTCCTGACTTTC. It codes for CSVARQNSGANVLTF.

The rearrangement uses TRBV19 and TRBJ1-1; TRBD1 aligns across 8 bases. The CDR3 has 13 residues. Looked up from germline, CDR1 is LNHDA and CDR2 is SQIVND (reference sequence). Losses at the gene ends were 7 bases for V and 5 bases for J; bases not matched to a gene: 6. CDR3 nucleotides: TGTGCCAGTAAGGACAGGGTGCTAACTGAAGCTTTCTTT. It yields the protein CASKDRVLTEAFF.

The rearrangement links TRBV5-5 to TRBJ2-1; no clear D gene. Trimming stripped 0 bases from V and 15 bases from J, with 13 bases between. The V gene's germline CDR1 is SGHKS and CDR2 YYEKEE (reference sequence). The length of the CDR3 is 12 residues. The CDR3 region is CASSLDVPMRFF. In DNA form, the CDR3 reads TGTGCCAGCAGCTTGGATGTTCCTATGAGGTTCTTC.

In this sample, this clone turned up many times. V usage is TRBV7-9 and J usage is TRBJ2-4; D might be TRBD1 (6 bases). The CDR3 has 15 amino acids. Trimming left V 5 bases short and J 7 bases short, with 18 bases between. CDR1 and CDR2 from the germline V gene are SEHNR and FQNEAQ (reference sequence). The chain's CDR3 is CASSHRTVGWNIQYF. CDR3 DNA sequence: TGTGCCAGCAGCCATAGGACAGTTGGTTGGAACATTCAGTACTTC.